These T cell receptor beta chains were read from a single sample in a study of early T cells in non-severe SARS-CoV-2 infection. TCRdb re-derived calls from the 5' RACE reads in MiXCR, one entry per CDR3 protein. Counted here are tens of thousands of distinct CDR3 sequences, around 20% occurring once; the ten biggest clones make up approximately 15%. Source: whole blood, taken at baseline. These receptors all stem from an adult who was a healthcare worker with PCR-confirmed SARS-CoV-2 infection or an uninfected control (not recorded which). Both conserved end residues are part of each CDR3. D genes are given only for firm matches. Size is stated for part of the rows, as once, few or many counts, or as a class when the clone is expanded.

cdr3_nt cdr3_aa j_call clone_size d_call v_call
TGCGCCAGCAGCCAAGTACTAGCGGGGGGGCCCAAGCCCTACGAGCAGTACTTC CASSQVLAGGPKPYEQYF TRBJ2-7 - TRBD2 TRBV4-1
TGTGCCAGCAGCTTAAACGGGCGGAACACCGGGGAGCTGTTTTTT CASSLNGRNTGELFF TRBJ2-2 - - TRBV7-3
TGTGTCAGCAGTTCGGGGACCTACGAGCAGTACTTC CVSSSGTYEQYF TRBJ2-7 - - TRBV6-6
TGTGCCAGCAGCGGGTACTCTAGCGGGGACGTCTCCTACAATGAGCAGTTCTTC CASSGYSSGDVSYNEQFF TRBJ2-1 few TRBD2 TRBV5-6
TGTGCCAGCTCACCGAGGGATAGCACTGAAGCTTTCTTT CASSPRDSTEAFF TRBJ1-1 - - TRBV18
TGTGCCAGCAGCCCCGGGACGGATAATTCACCCCTCCACTTT CASSPGTDNSPLHF TRBJ1-6 - - TRBV7-9
TGTGCCGTCCGTCAGGGGTCAGATACGCAGTATTTT CAVRQGSDTQYF TRBJ2-3 - - TRBV10-3
TGTGCCAGCAGCCAAGATGAGTTAGGCACTTTGACACCCCTCCACTTT CASSQDELGTLTPLHF TRBJ1-6 - - TRBV4-1
TGTGCCAGCAGCCCGGGACTAGCGGGGGCTTTCACAGATACGCAGTATTTT CASSPGLAGAFTDTQYF TRBJ2-3 once TRBD2 TRBV5-4
TGTGCCAGTAGTATGAGGGGTGAGCAGTTCTTC CASSMRGEQFF TRBJ2-1 - - TRBV19
TGCAGTGCTAGACGGACAGCGGACTACGAGCAGTACTTC CSARRTADYEQYF TRBJ2-7 many - TRBV20-1
TGTGCCATCAGTGCTAGGGGCAGGGATTCACCCCTCCACTTT CAISARGRDSPLHF TRBJ1-6 few - TRBV10-3
TGTGCCAGCAGTTACTCTTCCCTAGATACGCAGTATTTT CASSYSSLDTQYF TRBJ2-3 - - TRBV6-5
TGTGCCAGCAGTTTGGACAGGGGAAGTTATGAGCAGTTCTTC CASSLDRGSYEQFF TRBJ2-1 few TRBD1 TRBV6-5
TGTGCCAGCTCCCTGGGGGAAGCGAACACTGAAGCTTTCTTT CASSLGEANTEAFF TRBJ1-1 few - TRBV12-3/TRBV12-4
TGTGCCAGCAGTCGAAACCGGCGGGACAGCCGAAGTAATCAGCCCCAGCATTTT CASSRNRRDSRSNQPQHF TRBJ1-5 - TRBD1 TRBV7-8
TGTGCCAGCTCAACCGGCGGAAACACCATATATTTT CASSTGGNTIYF TRBJ1-3 - - TRBV18
TGTGCCAGCAGCCCGGTCCGGACCCTTCAAGAGACCCAGTACTTC CASSPVRTLQETQYF TRBJ2-5 many - TRBV7-9
TGCGCCAGCAGCCAACGGTCGGGCGGGGGCCCCTCCTACAATGAGCAGTTCTTC CASSQRSGGGPSYNEQFF TRBJ2-1 many - TRBV4-1
TGTGCCAGTAGTCGAAACCTTGCGCGGACCCAGCCCCAGCATTTT CASSRNLARTQPQHF TRBJ1-5 - - TRBV19
TGTGCCAGCAGTCGGAGGACAGGGGCCTACAATGAGCAGTTCTTC CASSRRTGAYNEQFF TRBJ2-1 - TRBD1 TRBV11-3
TGTGCCAGCACCCCGACAGGGAGCGATGGCTACACCTTC CASTPTGSDGYTF TRBJ1-2 - TRBD1 TRBV12-3/TRBV12-4
TGCGCCAGCAGCCTACACTGGACCGGGGAGCTGTTTTTT CASSLHWTGELFF TRBJ2-2 - - TRBV4-1
TGTGCCAGTAGTGTTGGAGCGAGGAATGAAAAACTGTTTTTT CASSVGARNEKLFF TRBJ1-4 - - TRBV19
TGCGCCAGCAGCTTCAATCCTACCCGGTATGGCTACACCTTC CASSFNPTRYGYTF TRBJ1-2 - - TRBV5-1
TGCAGTGCCACGGAAGCGGGGAGGGTCACTGAAGCTTTCTTT CSATEAGRVTEAFF TRBJ1-1 few - TRBV20-1
TGTGCCATCAGGACAGAGCTGGGGAGCTATGGCTACACCTTC CAIRTELGSYGYTF TRBJ1-2 - - TRBV10-3
TGCGCCAGCAGCCCCGGACAGGGAGTCCTGTCCTACGAGCAGTACTTC CASSPGQGVLSYEQYF TRBJ2-7 many TRBD1 TRBV5-1
TGTGCCACCACAGGGGTCTATGGCTACACCTTC CATTGVYGYTF TRBJ1-2 few TRBD1 TRBV19
TGCGCCAGCAGTCTCAGGGACACCATGAACACTGAAGCTTTCTTT CASSLRDTMNTEAFF TRBJ1-1 few - TRBV5-1
TGCGCCAGCAGCCAATGGGGGACAGGGGAAGAAAAACTGTTTTTT CASSQWGTGEEKLFF TRBJ1-4 once TRBD1 TRBV4-1
TGTGCCAGCAGCTCGAGGGGACTTTACGAGCAGTACTTC CASSSRGLYEQYF TRBJ2-7 - - TRBV13
TGTGCCAGCAGTTCTAAAAATGAGCAGTTCTTC CASSSKNEQFF TRBJ2-1 few - TRBV6-6
TGTGCCAGCAGCTTACAGAATAACTATGGCTACACCTTC CASSLQNNYGYTF TRBJ1-2 few - TRBV7-9
TGTGCCAGCAGCTTGGGGACTAGCCTGGGTCCCGGGGAGCTGTTTTTT CASSLGTSLGPGELFF TRBJ2-2 - TRBD2 TRBV5-6
TGTGCCAGCTCTTCGACCGGGACAACCGCCGGGGAGCTGTTTTTT CASSSTGTTAGELFF TRBJ2-2 few - TRBV18
TGTGCCAGCAGCTTCTCCGGGACAGGAGTTTTCTATGGCTACACCTTC CASSFSGTGVFYGYTF TRBJ1-2 - TRBD1 TRBV5-6